A selection of T cell receptor beta chains follows, all from one sample in a study of shared clonotypes between healthy human individuals. Some clones are missing from TCRdb's copy, which holds only in-frame ones; the method was immunoSEQ multiplex PCR. The sample consists of about 1.1 million clones, approximately 80% of them appearing once. Sequenced: memory CD4+ T cells from PBMCs. The receptor source for this set is a man aged 18 to 29 in good health. Some clones in this sample may be carry-over from other donors' samples. The CDR3 runs from the conserved cysteine through the conserved F or W. The order of the fields is J gene, V gene, clone size, D gene, CDR3 DNA, CDR3 protein. A D gene is named only where the DNA matches it firmly. Clone size is shown for a subset of rows, as once, few, many or a class of expanded clone.

j_gene: TRBJ1-1
v_gene: TRBV19
abundance: once
d_gene: .
CDR3nt: TGTGCCAGTAGTATACAGGCTGCCACTGAAGCTTTCTTT
CDR3aa: CASSIQAATEAFF

j_gene: TRBJ2-3
v_gene: TRBV5-5
abundance: .
d_gene: .
CDR3nt: TGTGCCAGCAGCTCGAGGGTGGGAGGTACGCAGTATTTT
CDR3aa: CASSSRVGGTQYF

j_gene: TRBJ2-1
v_gene: TRBV7-9
abundance: .
d_gene: .
CDR3nt: TGTGCCAGCAGCTTAGGCCCAGGATCCAATGAGCAGTTCTTC
CDR3aa: CASSLGPGSNEQFF

j_gene: TRBJ2-4
v_gene: TRBV4-1
abundance: .
d_gene: .
CDR3nt: TGCGCCAGCAGCCAAGGCGGGGATGGGGGCATTCAGTACTTC
CDR3aa: CASSQGGDGGIQYF

j_gene: TRBJ1-5
v_gene: TRBV10-1
abundance: few
d_gene: .
CDR3nt: TGCGCCAGCAGCCCAGACAGCTTTAGCAATCAGCCCCAGCATTTT
CDR3aa: CASSPDSFSNQPQHF

j_gene: TRBJ1-5
v_gene: TRBV28
abundance: few
d_gene: TRBD1
CDR3nt: TGTGCCAGCAGCCAGGGGGCTAGGGGCAATCAGCCCCAGCATTTT
CDR3aa: CASSQGARGNQPQHF

j_gene: TRBJ2-1
v_gene: TRBV5-6
abundance: .
d_gene: .
CDR3nt: TGTGCCAGCAGGAACCTAGCATCAAATGAGCAGTTCTTC
CDR3aa: CASRNLASNEQFF

j_gene: TRBJ2-1
v_gene: TRBV10-3
abundance: few
d_gene: TRBD2
CDR3nt: TGTGCCATCAGTGAGTCCCGGACTAGCGGATCCTACAATGAGCAGTTCTTC
CDR3aa: CAISESRTSGSYNEQFF

j_gene: TRBJ2-7
v_gene: TRBV6-5
abundance: few
d_gene: .
CDR3nt: TGTGCCAGCAGTGACGTCTACGAGCAGTACTTC
CDR3aa: CASSDVYEQYF

j_gene: TRBJ2-1
v_gene: TRBV25-1
abundance: .
d_gene: TRBD2
CDR3nt: TGTGCCAGCAGTGGCCGACTAGCGGGGCTCCACAATGAGCAGTTCTTC
CDR3aa: CASSGRLAGLHNEQFF

j_gene: TRBJ2-5
v_gene: TRBV6-5
abundance: few
d_gene: TRBD2
CDR3nt: TGTGCCAGCAAACCGGGAGGAACGGAGACCCAGTACTTC
CDR3aa: CASKPGGTETQYF

j_gene: TRBJ2-3
v_gene: TRBV5-1
abundance: few
d_gene: .
CDR3nt: TGCGCCAGCAGCTTCTCCCCGGGGGCCCAGGGAACGCAGTATTTT
CDR3aa: CASSFSPGAQGTQYF

j_gene: TRBJ1-1
v_gene: TRBV2
abundance: .
d_gene: .
CDR3nt: TGTGCCAGCAGTGAAGACCCAGGGGCCACTGAAGCTTTCTTT
CDR3aa: CASSEDPGATEAFF

j_gene: TRBJ2-3
v_gene: TRBV7-2
abundance: .
d_gene: .
CDR3nt: TGTGCCAGCAGCCTCCAGCGGGCCACAGATACGCAGTATTTT
CDR3aa: CASSLQRATDTQYF

j_gene: TRBJ1-5
v_gene: TRBV28
abundance: .
d_gene: .
CDR3nt: TGTGCCAGCACCCCTAGCGGTCAGCCCCAGCATTTT
CDR3aa: CASTPSGQPQHF

j_gene: TRBJ1-3
v_gene: TRBV28
abundance: .
d_gene: TRBD1
CDR3nt: TGTGCCAGCAGTTCCCCAGGGGGCAAGTCGGGAAACACCATATATTTT
CDR3aa: CASSSPGGKSGNTIYF

j_gene: TRBJ2-2
v_gene: TRBV29-1
abundance: .
d_gene: TRBD1
CDR3nt: TGCAGCGTAAGACAGGGGGCCGGGGAGCTGTTTTTT
CDR3aa: CSVRQGAGELFF